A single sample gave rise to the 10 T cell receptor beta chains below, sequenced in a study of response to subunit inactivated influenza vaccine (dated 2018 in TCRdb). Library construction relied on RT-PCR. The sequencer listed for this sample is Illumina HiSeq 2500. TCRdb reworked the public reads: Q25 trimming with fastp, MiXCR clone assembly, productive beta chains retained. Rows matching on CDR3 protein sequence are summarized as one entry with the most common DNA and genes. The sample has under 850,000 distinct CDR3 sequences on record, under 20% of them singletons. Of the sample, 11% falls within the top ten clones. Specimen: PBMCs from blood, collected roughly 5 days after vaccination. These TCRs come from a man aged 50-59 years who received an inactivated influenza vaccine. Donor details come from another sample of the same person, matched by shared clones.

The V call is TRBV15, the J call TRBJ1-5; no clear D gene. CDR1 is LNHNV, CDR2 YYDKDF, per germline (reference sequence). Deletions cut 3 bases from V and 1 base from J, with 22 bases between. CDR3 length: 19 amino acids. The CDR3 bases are TGTGCCACCAGCAGCACCTTAGGACGGTCTAGGGTAAGCAATCAGCCCCAGCATTTT. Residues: CATSSTLGRSRVSNQPQHF.

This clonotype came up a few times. The CDR3: CASSVDRASYEQYF. CDR3 DNA sequence: TGTGCCAGCAGCGTTGACAGGGCCTCCTACGAGCAGTACTTC. The chain links TRBV7-2 to TRBJ2-7, with 7 bases lining up with TRBD1. The CDR3 has 14 amino acids. V shed 5 bases, J shed 0 bases, and the junction held 4 bases outside the gene matches. Germline CDR1 SGHTA, CDR2 FQGNSA.

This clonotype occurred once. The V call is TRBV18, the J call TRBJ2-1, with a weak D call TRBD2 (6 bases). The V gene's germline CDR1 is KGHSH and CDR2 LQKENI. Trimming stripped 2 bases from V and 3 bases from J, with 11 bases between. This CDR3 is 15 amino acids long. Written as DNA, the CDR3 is TGTGCCAGCTCACCAAGGATAGCGGTCTACAATGAGCAGTTCTTC. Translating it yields CASSPRIAVYNEQFF.

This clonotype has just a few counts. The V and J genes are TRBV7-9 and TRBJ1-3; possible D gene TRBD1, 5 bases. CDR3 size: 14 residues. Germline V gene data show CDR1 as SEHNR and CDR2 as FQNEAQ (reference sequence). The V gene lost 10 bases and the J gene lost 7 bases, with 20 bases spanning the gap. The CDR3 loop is CATSYRPSGNTIYF. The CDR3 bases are TGTGCCACGTCTTACAGGCCCTCGGGGAACACCATATATTTT.

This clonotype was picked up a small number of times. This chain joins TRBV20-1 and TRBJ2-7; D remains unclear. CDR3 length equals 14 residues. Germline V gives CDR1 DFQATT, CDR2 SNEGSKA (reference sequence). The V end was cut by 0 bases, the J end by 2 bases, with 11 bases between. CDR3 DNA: TGCAGTGCTAGAGATCTGGGAAAAGCCTACGAGCAGTACTTC. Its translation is CSARDLGKAYEQYF.

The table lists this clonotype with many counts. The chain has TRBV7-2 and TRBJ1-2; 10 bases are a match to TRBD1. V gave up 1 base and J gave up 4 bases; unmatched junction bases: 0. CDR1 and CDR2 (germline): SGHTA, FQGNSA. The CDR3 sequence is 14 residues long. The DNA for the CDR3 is TGTGCCAGCAGCTTAGGGGACAGGGGCTATGGCTACACCTTC. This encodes CASSLGDRGYGYTF.

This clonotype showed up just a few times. The CDR3 DNA sequence: TGTGCCAGCTCACCTGGGGACTACTACGAGCAGTACTTC. Amino acid sequence: CASSPGDYYEQYF. The J gene is TRBJ2-7, the V gene TRBV18; 7 nucleotides agree with TRBD2. Germline loops: CDR1 KGHSH, CDR2 LQKENI. CDR3 length equals 13 residues. V was clipped by 3 bases and J by 3 bases; unmatched bases: 2.

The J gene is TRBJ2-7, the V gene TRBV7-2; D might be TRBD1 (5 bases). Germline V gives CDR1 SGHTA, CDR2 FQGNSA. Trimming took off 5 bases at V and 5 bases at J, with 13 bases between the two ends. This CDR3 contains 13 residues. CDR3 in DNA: TGTGCCAGCAGCCAGGGTGGTTTGGACGAGCAGTACTTC. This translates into CASSQGGLDEQYF.

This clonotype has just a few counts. In DNA form, the CDR3 reads TGTGCCAGCAGCAGAAGCGGAGGTGCGCTGTTTTTT. It yields the protein CASSRSGGALFF. This chain links TRBV6-2 or TRBV6-3 with TRBJ2-2; D is perhaps TRBD2 (5 bases). The CDR3 covers 12 residues. CDR1 MNHEY and CDR2 SVGEGT come from the germline V gene. Trimming took 6 bases from V and 13 from J, leaving 15 bases between them.

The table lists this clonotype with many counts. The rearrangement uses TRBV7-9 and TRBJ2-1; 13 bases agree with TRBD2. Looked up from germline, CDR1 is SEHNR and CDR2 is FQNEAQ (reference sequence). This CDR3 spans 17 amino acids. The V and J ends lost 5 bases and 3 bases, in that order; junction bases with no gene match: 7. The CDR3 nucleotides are TGTGCCAGCAGCCTCACTAGCGGGGGGGCCAACTACAATGAGCAGTTCTTC. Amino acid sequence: CASSLTSGGANYNEQFF.